This T cell receptor beta chain appears in the sequencing data of a study of cytomegalovirus exposure and HLA in healthy donors. The PCR used 60 Vbeta and 13 Jbeta primers. In the original processing: Roughly 76 million unique TCR beta chains, 9.5 million to 11 million of them shared, were counted by a later analysis. TCRdb's copy holds only in-frame clones and misses some; the assay was immunoSEQ multiplex PCR. V and J calls and clone size are as listed in that table; D and trimming were resolved from the DNA. The table records 170,000 or so clones, about four fifths of them present only once. To note about this clone: One junction end does not reproduce the germline sequence, and a read error may be involved.

CDR1 is SGHAT and CDR2 is FQNNGV in the germline V gene. The CDR3 extends over 12 amino acids. This clonotype was obtained from a man aged 30 to 39 in good health and CMV-seropositive. This sequence joins TRBV11-2 and TRBJ1-6, with 8 bases fitting TRBD1. The sequenced material came from PBMCs. In nucleotides, the CDR3 is TGTGCCAGCAGCTCTGACAGGGGATTAAGTGACTTT. This gives the protein CASSSDRGLSDF.